This T cell receptor (delta chain) was sequenced for a study of Vδ1+ human thymocytes. General study findings and limits: Thymic delta-chain repertoires held roughly 18% Vdelta2 sequences and few Vdelta3, despite high sort purity. Thymic TRG and TRD repertoires appeared highly polyclonal, with Gaussian CDR3 length distributions. TRG sequences recurred across donors, whereas TRD sequences stayed essentially private.

After removal of 3 bases from V and 2 bases from J, the junction contained 9 bases not matched to a gene. The CDR3 is 17 amino acids. Germline V gene lookup returns CDR1 TSWWSYY and CDR2 QGS. The sorted cells were CD3+ Vdelta1+ Vdelta2- thymocytes from alphabeta-depleted thymus. Sorted Vdelta1+ thymocytes were about 98% to 99.6% pure. Only a few counts were recorded for this clone. Its antigen remains unknown. Extracted RNA was reverse transcribed into cDNA. Pooled V-gene forward primers with one constant-region reverse primer generated the CDR3 amplicons by multiplex PCR. TCRdb called clones from the multiplex PCR reads again using CATT. The data contain under 80,000 delta-chain clones, roughly a third of them singletons.

Sequencing was carried out using Vdelta1+ gamma-delta thymocytes from the thymus. Subset in this sample: FACS-sorted CD3+ TCRalphabeta- TCRVdelta1+ TCRVdelta2- thymocytes. The chain joins TRDV1 to TRDJ1; 10 bases align to TRDD3. The source of this sequence is a boy younger than two who had congenital heart surgery. In DNA, the CDR3 is TGTGCTCTTGGGGACCAATTCCCACTGGGGGATACCGATAAACTCATCTTT. Protein product: CALGDQFPLGDTDKLIF.